These T cell receptor beta chains were read from a single sample in a study of cytotoxic CD8 clonotypes in ibrutinib-treated CLL. Measured with immunoSEQ multiplex PCR; TCRdb has only the in-frame clones, and not every one. Of about 140,000 clones listed, approximately 80% are singletons. The material sequenced was PBMCs, taken after 36 months of ibrutinib treatment. The receptors were gathered from a human donor with chronic lymphocytic leukemia. Each CDR3 is given without its conserved first and last residue. A D gene is named only where the DNA matches it firmly. Rows may omit the clone size; those that give it use once, few, many or a size class.

J gene	V gene	clone size	D gene	CDR3 protein
TRBJ1-2	TRBV7-9	few	TRBD1	ASTRWTGEGYT
TRBJ2-3	TRBV18	once	.	ASSPFADTQY
TRBJ1-2	TRBV19	.	TRBD1	ASSPRDRGGNIGYT
TRBJ2-7	TRBV11-2	.	.	ASSLAVSQGWAYEQY
TRBJ2-5	TRBV4-1	.	TRBD1	ASSQGDRVETQY
TRBJ1-5	TRBV10-3	.	TRBD1	AISEERTGREPQH
TRBJ2-7	TRBV7-9	.	.	ASSGRETYEQY
TRBJ2-7	TRBV27	.	TRBD2	ASSPSGTSGSYSYEQY
TRBJ2-5	TRBV7-2	.	TRBD1	ASSHVPGTGLVKTQY
TRBJ2-7	TRBV2	.	.	ASVPGRSRYEQY
TRBJ1-1	TRBV10-3	.	.	ATSGTNTKAF
TRBJ2-7	TRBV4-1	.	TRBD2	ASSEGTSGYTSYEQY
TRBJ1-2	TRBV6-5	.	.	ASSYGRSRRGGYT
TRBJ2-7	TRBV6-1	.	.	ASSALLGGSYEQY
TRBJ2-7	TRBV11-3	.	TRBD2	ASSLLAGVGEQY
TRBJ2-1	TRBV9	.	TRBD1	ASSIDRGDEQF
TRBJ2-7	TRBV28	few	.	ASSLTGYVQY
TRBJ1-5	TRBV5-1	.	.	ASSSGVSNQPQH
TRBJ2-7	TRBV6-5	.	TRBD2	ASRAGVYEQY
TRBJ1-5	TRBV4-2	.	.	ASSQGWGSNQPQH
TRBJ2-7	TRBV6-5	.	.	ASSLGYEQY
TRBJ2-1	TRBV18	.	TRBD1	ASSPPRDRDEQF
TRBJ2-7	TRBV2	.	TRBD1	ASTRGQGYSYEQY
TRBJ1-2	TRBV6-1	.	TRBD1	ATGQGVSGYGYT
TRBJ1-4	TRBV5-6	.	TRBD1	ASSSGGFNEKLF
TRBJ2-7	TRBV6-1	few	TRBD1	ASSEGTGLSYEQY
TRBJ2-7	TRBV7-3	few	.	ASSASPSSTVEQY
TRBJ2-1	TRBV11-2	.	TRBD2	ASSLTRLAGNEQF
TRBJ1-5	TRBV15	.	.	ATSTQGSGNQPQH
TRBJ2-1	TRBV7-3	.	TRBD1	ASSLTLGQGLNWEQF
TRBJ2-7	TRBV4-2	.	TRBD2	ASSQEIGLATYEQY
TRBJ1-1	TRBV7-9	.	.	ASTKARVGNTEAF
TRBJ2-5	TRBV18	.	.	ASSNRDIAQETQY
TRBJ1-2	TRBV10-3	.	.	AISEPTQWAGYT
TRBJ2-1	TRBV28	.	.	ASTVGTYNEQF
TRBJ1-1	TRBV29-1	.	TRBD1	SVVVRGRGLRGTEAF
TRBJ2-3	TRBV27	.	TRBD2	ASSLRRLAVTDTQY
TRBJ1-1	TRBV5-1	.	.	ASSLEGGHTEAF
TRBJ1-6	TRBV28	.	TRBD1	ASRVPAGGNSPLH
TRBJ1-3	TRBV28	.	TRBD1	ASSLPGQGHSGNTIY
TRBJ2-5	TRBV5-1	.	TRBD2	ASSVGTSGEETQY
TRBJ1-3	TRBV7-6	.	.	ASSLTQALSGNTIY
TRBJ2-7	TRBV18	.	.	ASSPFEGLASYEQY
TRBJ1-1	TRBV10-3	.	.	AITDGGGMLTEAF
TRBJ2-7	TRBV10-2	.	TRBD1	ASNLAGGHYEQY
TRBJ2-1	TRBV19	.	.	ASNPGGGNEQF
TRBJ1-4	TRBV9	.	.	ASSPRHNEKLF
TRBJ1-5	TRBV5-4	.	.	ASSLEQNQPQH
TRBJ1-6	TRBV6-5	.	.	ASSPRVRNSPLH
TRBJ2-7	TRBV19	few	TRBD1	ASSRTGTGYEQY
TRBJ2-2	TRBV6-5	.	.	ASSYSEGAGELF